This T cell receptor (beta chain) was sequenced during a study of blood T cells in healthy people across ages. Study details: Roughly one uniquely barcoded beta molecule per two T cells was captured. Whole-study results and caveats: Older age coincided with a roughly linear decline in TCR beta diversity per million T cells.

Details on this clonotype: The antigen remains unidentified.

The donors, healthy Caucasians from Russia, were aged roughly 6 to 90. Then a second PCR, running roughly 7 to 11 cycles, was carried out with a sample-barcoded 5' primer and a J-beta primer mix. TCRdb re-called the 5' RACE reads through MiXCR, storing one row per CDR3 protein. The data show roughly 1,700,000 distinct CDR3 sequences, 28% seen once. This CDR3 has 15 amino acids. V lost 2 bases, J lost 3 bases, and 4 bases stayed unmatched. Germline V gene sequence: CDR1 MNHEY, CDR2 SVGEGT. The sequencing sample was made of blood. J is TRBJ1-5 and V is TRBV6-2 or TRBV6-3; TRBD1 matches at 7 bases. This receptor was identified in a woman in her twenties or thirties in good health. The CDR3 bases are TGTGCCAGCAGTTACAAGACAGGGTACAATCAGCCCCAGCATTTT. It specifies CASSYKTGYNQPQHF.